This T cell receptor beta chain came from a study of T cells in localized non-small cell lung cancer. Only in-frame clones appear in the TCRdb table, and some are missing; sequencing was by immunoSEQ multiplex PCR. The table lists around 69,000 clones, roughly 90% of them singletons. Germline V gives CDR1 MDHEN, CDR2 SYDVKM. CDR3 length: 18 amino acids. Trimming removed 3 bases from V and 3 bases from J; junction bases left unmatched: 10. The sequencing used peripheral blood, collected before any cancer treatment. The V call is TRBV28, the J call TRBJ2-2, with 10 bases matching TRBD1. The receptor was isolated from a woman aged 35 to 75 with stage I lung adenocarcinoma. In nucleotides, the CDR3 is TGTGCCAGCAGTTTGCCCCTCCCCGGGACAGGGGACACCGGGGAGCTGTTTTTT. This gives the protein CASSLPLPGTGDTGELFF.